A single sample is the source of the 31 T cell receptor beta chains below, sequenced in a study of T cells in Graves' hyperthyroidism and ophthalmopathy. Researchers amplified the TCR beta CDR3 regions from RNA transcripts. A set of HTBI primers served as the primers for a first-round RT-PCR of the TCR CDR3. MiXCR, applied by TCRdb to the multiplex PCR reads, yields one record per CDR3 protein. The sample shows about 600,000 distinct CDR3 sequences, roughly a sixth of them seen only once. The sequenced material came from blood. The receptors derive from a middle-aged woman with Graves' ophthalmopathy.

The table lists this clonotype with many counts. The chain uses TRBV3-1 and TRBJ2-5, with D possibly TRBD1 on 5 matching bases. Germline V gives CDR1 LGHDT, CDR2 YNNKEL (reference sequence). The CDR3 has 12 amino acids. V lost 4 bases and J 5 bases, leaving 8 bases between the germline ends. DNA for the CDR3: TGTGCCAGCAGCCGGACAACGGAGACCCAGTACTTC. Encoded protein: CASSRTTETQYF.

This chain joins TRBV29-1 and TRBJ1-1, with 8 bases fitting TRBD1. J gave up 0 bases and V 6 bases, and 3 bases lay outside the gene matches. The CDR3 covers 13 residues. Germline V gene lookup returns CDR1 SQVTM and CDR2 ANQGSEA. The CDR3 loop reads CSVQGAVNTEAFF. CDR3 sequence (DNA): TGCAGCGTGCAGGGGGCGGTGAACACTGAAGCTTTCTTT.

This clonotype was counted ten times or more. The CDR3 loop reads CASSSGTPTSDTQYF. Written as DNA, the CDR3 is TGCGCCAGCAGTTCCGGGACTCCAACCTCAGATACGCAGTATTTT. The chain employs TRBV5-1 and TRBJ2-3; tentative D call: TRBD2 (6 bases). Germline values: CDR1 SGHRS, CDR2 YFSETQ. CDR3 length: 15 residues. V lost 5 bases to trimming and J lost 4 bases, with 17 bases between them.

This clonotype was counted many times. The chain joins TRBV6-2 or TRBV6-3 to TRBJ1-1, with no clear D. V was pared by 8 bases and J by 0 bases, with 13 bases between. Germline V gene data show CDR1 as MNHEY and CDR2 as SVGEGT. The CDR3 runs to 14 residues. Here the CDR3 reads CASRNQRMNTEAFF. In nucleotides, the CDR3 is TGTGCCAGCCGGAACCAGAGGATGAACACTGAAGCTTTCTTT.

This clonotype was seen ten or more times. The chain joins TRBV7-2 to TRBJ2-3, with D hard to call. This CDR3 is built from 15 residues. Germline values: CDR1 SGHTA, CDR2 FQGNSA. V lost 5 bases and J 0 bases, leaving 12 bases between the germline ends. Written as DNA, the CDR3 is TGTGCCAGCAGCCGGGCCTCCCTAAGCACAGATACGCAGTATTTT. Translated, it gives CASSRASLSTDTQYF.

This clonotype was seen at least ten times. The J gene is TRBJ1-4, the V gene TRBV28, with TRBD1 identical over 7 bases. The V gene end was trimmed by 4 bases and the J gene end by 7 bases; junction bases not matched to a gene: 9. CDR3 size: 15 residues. CDR1 and CDR2 (germline): MDHEN, SYDVKM. The CDR3, as DNA: TGTGCCAGCAGTTGGGAGGGGGCGCGTGGTGAAAAACTGTTTTTT. Its translation: CASSWEGARGEKLFF.

With respect to this clonotype: One base away lies a much larger clone, so this may be a sequencing read error. The chain couples TRBV7-9 to TRBJ2-3, with a tentative D call TRBD2 (6 bases). Trimming took 1 base from V and 10 from J, leaving 27 bases between them. Germline values: CDR1 SEHNR, CDR2 FQNEAQ (reference sequence). CDR3 length: 18 amino acids. The DNA of the CDR3 is TGTGCCAGCAGCTTAGGGATGCTAGTCGGGACTCCCTTGGATGCGCAGTATTTT. It translates to CASSLGMLVGTPLDAQYF.

This clonotype was seen at least ten times. This chain connects TRBV12-3 or TRBV12-4 to TRBJ1-5; D not resolved. The V and J ends lost 4 bases and 6 bases respectively, with 10 bases between them. This CDR3 is 13 amino acids long. In nucleotides, the CDR3 is TGTGCCAGCAGTTCCCTGGAGAGTCAGCCCCAGCATTTT. Its protein product is CASSSLESQPQHF.

In this sample, this clonotype turned up many times. The V and J genes are TRBV11-2 and TRBJ2-1, with 7 bases matching TRBD1. Trimming cost V 5 bases and J 4 bases; bases outside gene matches: 8. The CDR3 totals 15 residues. Germline V gives CDR1 SGHAT, CDR2 FQNNGV. CDR3 in amino acids: CASSPTGTAYNEQFF. CDR3 coding DNA: TGTGCCAGCAGCCCAACCGGGACAGCTTACAATGAGCAGTTCTTC.

This clonotype was picked up many times. The V call is TRBV18, the J call TRBJ2-7; 8 bases are a match to TRBD1. With 3 bases clipped from V and 4 bases from J, the junction kept 2 bases outside the gene matches. This CDR3 is built from 13 residues. CDR1 and CDR2 from the germline V gene are KGHSH and LQKENI. The CDR3: CASSPGTGYEQYF. The CDR3 bases are TGTGCCAGCTCACCCGGGACAGGATACGAGCAGTACTTC.

The CDR3 sequence: CASSFLVTTYEQYF. In DNA form, the CDR3 reads TGTGCCAGCAGCTTCCTAGTCACAACGTACGAGCAGTACTTC. V is TRBV11-2 and J is TRBJ2-7; no clear D. The V end lost 3 bases, the J end lost 4 bases, and 13 bases lay between the germline ends. CDR1 and CDR2 (germline): SGHAT, FQNNGV. CDR3 size: 14 residues.

This clonotype was recorded many times. This chain joins TRBV11-3 and TRBJ2-5; D ambiguous. Trimming stripped 0 bases from V and 1 base from J, with 9 bases between. This CDR3 comprises 15 residues. Per the germline V gene, CDR1 is SGHNT and CDR2 is YENEEA. CDR3 residues: CASSLDPGPQETQYF. The CDR3 coding sequence is TGTGCCAGCAGCTTAGATCCCGGACCCCAAGAGACCCAGTACTTC. The full variable domain, its missing parts supplied by reference TRBV11-3 and TRBJ2-5, is EAGVVQSPRYKIIEKKQPVAFWCNPISGHNTLYWYLQNLGQGPELLIRYENEEAVDDSQLPKDRFSAERLKGVDSTLKIQPAELGDSAVYLCASSLDPGPQETQYFGPGTRLLVL.

This clonotype was seen more than once but under ten times. The V gene is TRBV12-3 or TRBV12-4, the J gene TRBJ1-5; a weak D match, TRBD1 (5 bases). The CDR3 runs 18 residues. V dropped 1 base and J dropped 2 bases, with 18 bases sitting between them. The CDR3 spells CASSLVGPLSGGNQPQHF. The CDR3 nucleotides are TGTGCCAGCAGTTTAGTGGGGCCCCTATCGGGAGGCAATCAGCCCCAGCATTTT.

This clonotype showed up just a few times. Just one base apart from a much larger clone, this may be a read error. The chain joins TRBV7-3 to TRBJ2-2; 10 bases match TRBD2. With 3 bases clipped from V and 3 bases from J, the junction kept 1 base outside the gene matches. Germline assignment: CDR1 SGHTA and CDR2 FQGTGA. The CDR3 totals 15 residues. The CDR3 DNA sequence: TGTGCCAGCAGCTTCCTAGCGGGAGACACCGGGGAGCTGTTTTTT. It encodes CASSFLAGDTGELFF. The full variable domain, completed using reference TRBV7-3 and TRBJ2-2, is GAGVSQTPSNKVTEKGKYVELRCDPISGHTALYWYRQSLGQGPEFLIYFQGTGAADDSGLPNDRFFAVRPEGSVSTLKIQRTERGDSAVYLCASSFLAGDTGELFFGEGSRLTVL.

The V call is TRBV7-2, the J call TRBJ2-5; either TRBD1 or TRBD2 may fit D (5 bases each). The germline V gene encodes CDR1 SGHTA and CDR2 FQGNSA. This CDR3 has 16 residues. Trimming left V 5 bases short and J 5 bases short, with 21 bases between. CDR3 in amino acids: CASSLRDPPPFETQYF. The DNA for the CDR3 is TGTGCCAGCAGCCTCCGGGACCCTCCTCCATTCGAGACCCAGTACTTC.

The chain recombines TRBV20-1 with TRBJ2-7; TRBD1 matches at 10 bases. The trim removed 0 bases at V and 3 bases at J, leaving 8 bases unmatched. Per the germline V gene, CDR1 is DFQATT and CDR2 is SNEGSKA (reference sequence). The CDR3 has 16 residues. CDR3 sequence reads: CSARERQGAKDYEQYF. CDR3 sequence (DNA): TGCAGTGCTAGAGAGCGACAGGGGGCAAAGGACTACGAGCAGTACTTC.

This clonotype appeared many times. This chain joins TRBV30 and TRBJ2-7, with D possibly called TRBD1 or TRBD2 (5 bases each). CDR1 is GTSNPN, CDR2 SVGIG, per germline (reference sequence). The V end lost 7 bases, the J end lost 6 bases, and 16 bases lay between the germline ends. The CDR3 spans 12 residues. CDR3 in amino acids: CAYEGRGVEQYF. The CDR3 DNA reads TGTGCCTATGAGGGGCGTGGGGTCGAGCAGTACTTC.

This clonotype was seen ten or more times. This rearrangement joins TRBV30 to TRBJ1-1; D remains ambiguous. The CDR3 runs to 12 residues. Germline V CDR1 and CDR2: GTSNPN, SVGIG (reference sequence). Trimming pared 5 bases from V and 10 bases from J, leaving 17 bases between. In DNA, the CDR3 is TGTGCCTGGCAGGACCGAAACGGAAGAGCTTTCTTT. Encoded protein: CAWQDRNGRAFF.

CDR3 bases: TGCAGTGCCAGGACAGGGGATAATTCACCCCTCCACTTT. This gives the protein CSARTGDNSPLHF. The chain carries TRBV20-1 and TRBJ1-6, with 9 positions matching TRBD1. The junction had 2 bases not matched to a gene; V was cut back by 6 bases and J by 5 bases. The CDR3 has 13 residues. The V gene's germline CDR1 is DFQATT and CDR2 SNEGSKA (reference sequence).

Notes on this clonotype: Just one base apart from a much larger clone, this may be a read error. A read error is likely, as this CDR3 ends without the conserved phenylalanine or tryptophan. This chain connects TRBV18 to TRBJ2-1; D might be TRBD2 (5 bases). The CDR3 sequence is 16 residues long. The ends were cut back, 3 bases at V and 6 bases at J, with 18 bases in the middle. Germline CDR1 and CDR2: KGHSH and LQKENI. The CDR3 here is CASSPLGGAGINEQFL. As DNA, the CDR3 is TGTGCCAGCTCACCCCTGGGTGGTGCGGGCATCAATGAGCAGTTCCTC.

This clonotype was observed many times. The chain combines TRBV28 with TRBJ2-4; tentatively, D is TRBD2 (6 bases). The CDR3 runs to 17 residues. The V and J ends lost 5 bases and 1 base respectively, with 18 bases between them. The V gene's germline CDR1 is MDHEN and CDR2 SYDVKM. CDR3 DNA: TGTGCCAGCAGTCCCACTCAGGTTGGAGGGGCCAAAAACATTCAGTACTTC. Residues: CASSPTQVGGAKNIQYF. Supplemented by reference TRBV28 and TRBJ2-4, the full variable domain reads DVKVTQSSRYLVKRTGEKVFLECVQDMDHENMFWYRQDPGLGLRLIYFSYDVKMKEKGDIPEGYSVSREKKERFSLILESASTNQTSMYLCASSPTQVGGAKNIQYFGAGTRLSVL.

The chain uses TRBV11-2 and TRBJ2-1; TRBD2 aligns across 7 bases. The CDR3 spans 16 residues. CDR1 is SGHAT and CDR2 is FQNNGV in the germline V gene. V shed 1 base, J shed 4 bases, and the junction held 7 bases outside the gene matches. This CDR3 is CASSLATGTTYNEQFF. DNA of the CDR3: TGTGCCAGCAGCTTAGCTACCGGGACTACATACAATGAGCAGTTCTTC.

There are a few counts of this clonotype. The rearrangement uses TRBV24-1 and TRBJ1-1, with D hard to call. CDR3 length equals 12 residues. The V end lost 5 bases, the J end lost 8 bases, and 11 bases lay between the germline ends. The germline V gene encodes CDR1 KGHDR and CDR2 SFDVKD. The CDR3 sequence: CATSGKPGEAFF. In DNA, the CDR3 is TGTGCCACCAGTGGAAAGCCCGGCGAAGCTTTCTTT.

This clonotype was counted many times. V gene TRBV7-9 combines with J gene TRBJ2-1; 8 bases fit TRBD2. V gave up 5 bases and J gave up 8 bases; unmatched junction bases: 14. Germline CDR1 and CDR2: SEHNR and FQNEAQ (reference sequence). The CDR3 length is 16 residues. The CDR3 loop is CASSRGVAGRSDEQFF. For the CDR3, the DNA is TGTGCCAGCAGCCGAGGGGTAGCGGGAAGATCCGATGAGCAGTTCTTC.

This clonotype was seen at least ten times. The chain combines TRBV27 with TRBJ1-6, with D hard to call. Germline lookup yields CDR1 MNHEY and CDR2 SMNVEV (reference sequence). CDR3 size: 15 residues. V gave up 6 bases and J gave up 9 bases, with 18 bases separating them. In DNA form, the CDR3 reads TGTGCCAGCAGCCCCAGAGTCTCCTTGCTTTCACCCCTCCACTTT. It yields the protein CASSPRVSLLSPLHF.

This clonotype was observed a handful of times. The rearrangement links TRBV3-1 to TRBJ2-2; 11 bases are shared with TRBD2. V lost 1 base and J lost 5; bases outside the gene matches: 9. The length of the CDR3 is 18 residues. Germline V lookup: CDR1 LGHDT, CDR2 YNNKEL (reference sequence). The CDR3 loop is CASSQAHRLAGSTGELFF. The CDR3 DNA follows: TGTGCCAGCAGCCAAGCCCACAGACTAGCGGGAAGTACCGGGGAGCTGTTTTTT.

The sample holds a few counts of this clonotype. The rearrangement uses TRBV7-9 and TRBJ1-6; 7 bases are a match to TRBD1. After removal of 4 bases from V and 9 bases from J, the junction contained 9 bases not matched to a gene. Looked up from germline, CDR1 is SEHNR and CDR2 is FQNEAQ (reference sequence). The CDR3 extends over 15 amino acids. CDR3: CASSYTDRFRSPLHF. DNA of the CDR3: TGTGCCAGCAGCTACACGGACAGGTTCCGTTCACCCCTCCACTTT.

This clonotype came up many times. This rearrangement joins TRBV11-1 to TRBJ1-1; tentatively, D is TRBD1 (6 bases). Germline CDR1 is SGHAT and CDR2 is FQDESV (reference sequence). This CDR3 region has 14 residues. Deletions cut 5 bases from V and 5 bases from J, with 15 bases between. CDR3 nucleotides: TGTGCCAGCAGCGACAGGTATGAGTCTACTGAAGCTTTCTTT. Its protein is CASSDRYESTEAFF. Full variable domain (outside the CDR3, taken from reference TRBV11-1 and TRBJ1-1): EAEVAQSPRYKITEKSQAVAFWCDPISGHATLYWYRQILGQGPELLVQFQDESVVDDSQLPKDRFSAERLKGVDSTLKIQPAELGDSAMYLCASSDRYESTEAFFGQGTRLTVV.

To note about this clonotype: A single base separates this from a much larger clone, so it may be a read error. The chain couples TRBV7-9 to TRBJ2-5, with 10 bases that match TRBD2. This CDR3 spans 17 amino acids. With V trimmed by 5 bases and J by 7 bases, 16 bases remained unmatched. Germline V lookup: CDR1 SEHNR, CDR2 FQNEAQ (reference sequence). CDR3 loop: CASSRGERGGRKVTQYF. CDR3 coding DNA: TGTGCCAGCAGCCGCGGGGAGCGGGGGGGGAGAAAAGTGACCCAGTACTTC.

This clonotype was observed many times. The genes are TRBV6-1 and TRBJ2-1; D might be TRBD1 or TRBD2, each matching 5 bases. Trimming took off 5 bases at V and 2 bases at J, with 19 bases between the two ends. The CDR3 spans 17 residues. Germline V gives CDR1 MNHNS, CDR2 SASEGT. CDR3 residues: CASSSPLGVGTYNEQFF. The CDR3 coding sequence is TGTGCCAGCAGTAGCCCCCTGGGGGTAGGCACCTACAATGAGCAGTTCTTC.

The chain combines TRBV12-3 or TRBV12-4 with TRBJ1-4, with D perhaps matching TRBD1 (6 bases). The CDR3 contains 15 residues. V was clipped by 4 bases and J by 4 bases, with 13 bases between them. The CDR3 region is CASSSNRGVNEKLFF. CDR3 bases: TGTGCCAGCAGTTCTAATAGGGGGGTTAATGAAAAACTGTTTTTT.